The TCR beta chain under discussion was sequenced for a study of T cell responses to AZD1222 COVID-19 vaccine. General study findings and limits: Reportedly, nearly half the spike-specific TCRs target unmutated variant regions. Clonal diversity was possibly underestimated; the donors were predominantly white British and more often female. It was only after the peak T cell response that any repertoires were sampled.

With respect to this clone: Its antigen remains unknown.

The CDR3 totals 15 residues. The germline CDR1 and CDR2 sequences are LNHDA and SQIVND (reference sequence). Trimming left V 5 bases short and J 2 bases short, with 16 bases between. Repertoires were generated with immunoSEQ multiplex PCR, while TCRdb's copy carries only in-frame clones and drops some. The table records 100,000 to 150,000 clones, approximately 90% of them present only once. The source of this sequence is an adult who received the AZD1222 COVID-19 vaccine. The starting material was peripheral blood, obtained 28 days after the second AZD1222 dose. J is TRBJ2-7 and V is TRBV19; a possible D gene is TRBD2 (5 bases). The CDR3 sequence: CASSETGVRPYEQYF. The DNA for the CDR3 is TGTGCCAGTAGTGAAACCGGGGTCCGGCCCTACGAGCAGTACTTC. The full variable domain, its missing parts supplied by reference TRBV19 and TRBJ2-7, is DGGITQSPKYLFRKEGQNVTLSCEQNLNHDAMYWYRQDPGQGLRLIYYSQIVNDFQKGDIAEGYSVSREKKESFPLTVTSAQKNPTAFYLCASSETGVRPYEQYFGPGTRLTVT.